Following are 26 T cell receptor beta chains from one sample sequenced in a study of blood T cell repertoires in COVID-19. Here immunoSEQ multiplex PCR was the method, and the copy in TCRdb shows in-frame clones only, minus some. The sample contains over 200,000 clones, 86% of which appear only once. Sequenced material: peripheral blood. The receptors come from a man aged 25-45 years who had recovered from COVID-19.

This chain uses TRBV5-1 with TRBJ2-3; D possibly corresponds to TRBD2 (6 bases). Trimming shortened V by 5 bases and J by 1 base, and 17 bases separated the two germline ends. Germline assignment: CDR1 SGHRS and CDR2 YFSETQ. There are 16 residues in the CDR3. The CDR3 region is CASSPPGTAGTDTQYF. CDR3 bases: TGCGCCAGCAGTCCTCCGGGGACTGCGGGCACAGATACGCAGTATTTT.

V usage is TRBV19 and J usage is TRBJ1-4; weak D call: TRBD1 (6 bases). This CDR3 contains 14 residues. Germline CDR1 LNHDA, CDR2 SQIVND (reference sequence). The V and J ends lost 4 bases and 3 bases respectively, with 9 bases between them. CDR3 loop: CASSTGVANEKLFF. CDR3 nucleotide sequence: TGTGCCAGTAGTACAGGGGTGGCTAATGAAAAACTGTTTTTT.

The gene calls are TRBV6-2 or TRBV6-3 and TRBJ1-1; D is unclear. The CDR3 loop spans 14 amino acids. The V end lost 5 bases, the J end lost 0 bases, and 10 bases lay between the germline ends. CDR1 MNHEY and CDR2 SVGEGT come from the germline V gene. The CDR3 nucleotides are TGTGCCAGCAGTAGAGAATCCATGAACACTGAAGCTTTCTTT. Amino acid sequence: CASSRESMNTEAFF.

This clone appeared a few times. The chain combines TRBV5-1 with TRBJ2-2, with 8 bases lining up with TRBD1. Losses at the gene ends were 4 bases for V and 5 bases for J; bases not matched to a gene: 10. The V gene's germline CDR1 is SGHRS and CDR2 YFSETQ. CDR3 length: 16 residues. The CDR3 here is CASSQSGTGTTGELFF. CDR3 sequence (DNA): TGCGCCAGCAGCCAATCCGGGACAGGAACAACCGGGGAGCTGTTTTTT.

V and J are TRBV19 and TRBJ2-3; perhaps TRBD1 as D (5 bases). In germline, CDR1 is LNHDA, CDR2 SQIVND (reference sequence). V was trimmed by 1 base and J by 2 bases, leaving 16 bases between them. The CDR3 totals 17 residues. CDR3 nucleotide sequence: TGTGCCAGTAGTATAGTAATCCCGGACACCTCCACAGATACGCAGTATTTT. Amino acid sequence: CASSIVIPDTSTDTQYF.

The chain employs TRBV19 and TRBJ2-5; 8 nucleotides match TRBD2. J was trimmed by 3 bases and V by 1 base; bases with no gene match: 7. This CDR3 has 16 amino acids. From germline, CDR1 is LNHDA and CDR2 SQIVND (reference sequence). The CDR3 sequence: CASSIGLAGGEETQYF. DNA for the CDR3: TGTGCCAGTAGTATAGGGCTTGCGGGGGGCGAAGAGACCCAGTACTTC.

The chain combines TRBV2 with TRBJ2-7; TRBD1 is a possible D gene (6 bases). CDR1 is SNHLY, CDR2 FYNNEI, per germline. The CDR3 covers 15 residues. V was pared by 3 bases and J by 0 bases, with 12 bases between. CDR3 in amino acids: CASSESRGVSYEQYF. The CDR3, as DNA: TGTGCCAGCAGTGAGTCCAGGGGTGTCTCCTACGAGCAGTACTTC.

The gene calls are TRBV5-1 and TRBJ2-7; D is unclear. The germline V gene encodes CDR1 SGHRS and CDR2 YFSETQ. This CDR3 spans 11 amino acids. V lost 5 bases, J lost 3 bases, and 6 bases lay in between. This chain's CDR3 is CASRASYEQYF. DNA of the CDR3: TGCGCCAGCAGGGCTAGCTACGAGCAGTACTTC.

This clone was counted once. The rearrangement joins TRBV4-3 to TRBJ1-2; the match to TRBD1 covers 7 bases. Trimming cost V 4 bases and J 3 bases; bases outside gene matches: 8. Looked up from germline, CDR1 is LGHNA and CDR2 is YSLEER. The CDR3 runs to 15 residues. The CDR3 nucleotides read TGCGCCAGCAGCCGCGTCGACAGGGCTGACTATGGCTACACCTTC. Translated, it gives CASSRVDRADYGYTF.

This clone was observed at least ten times. The rearrangement joins TRBV6-4 to TRBJ1-5, with 7 positions matching TRBD1. The V segment lost 5 bases and the J segment 4 bases; nucleotides outside the gene matches: 8. The CDR3 totals 15 residues. Germline V lookup: CDR1 MRHNA, CDR2 SNTAGT. DNA for the CDR3: TGTGCCAGCAGTCCCGGTGCAGGGGGTAATCAGCCCCAGCATTTT. Translation gives CASSPGAGGNQPQHF.

V is TRBV13 and J is TRBJ2-2; D might be TRBD2 (6 bases). Deletions cut 8 bases from V and 0 bases from J, with 13 bases between. CDR3 length: 15 residues. Germline V gene lookup returns CDR1 PRHDT and CDR2 FYEKMQ (reference sequence). This CDR3 is CASSGGGPNTGELFF. The CDR3 bases are TGTGCCAGCTCTGGGGGAGGACCGAACACCGGGGAGCTGTTTTTT.

In its sample, this clone was seen once. V and J are TRBV19 and TRBJ1-2; 10 bases align to TRBD1. Germline values: CDR1 LNHDA, CDR2 SQIVND (reference sequence). This CDR3 contains 13 residues. Trimming removed 5 bases from V and 6 bases from J; junction bases left unmatched: 3. The CDR3: CASSGTGVDGYTF. The DNA for the CDR3 is TGTGCCAGTAGTGGGACAGGGGTGGATGGCTACACCTTC.

V usage is TRBV24-1 and J usage is TRBJ2-3, with 8 nucleotides matching TRBD2. The CDR3 has 17 amino acids. CDR1 and CDR2 (germline): KGHDR, SFDVKD. The V and J ends lost 6 bases and 0 bases, in that order; junction bases with no gene match: 10. CDR3 in amino acids: CATSRVESGSSTDTQYF. The CDR3 coding sequence is TGTGCCACCAGTAGGGTAGAAAGCGGGAGTAGCACAGATACGCAGTATTTT.

This chain joins TRBV7-9 and TRBJ1-2, with unresolved D. The V gene lost 2 bases and the J gene lost 8 bases, with 12 bases spanning the gap. This CDR3 has 13 amino acids. The germline V gene encodes CDR1 SEHNR and CDR2 FQNEAQ (reference sequence). The CDR3 loop is CASSLREGGGYTF. The DNA of the CDR3 is TGTGCCAGCAGCTTAAGGGAGGGAGGCGGCTACACCTTC.

The V and J genes are TRBV5-6 and TRBJ1-1, with D perhaps matching TRBD1 (6 bases). In germline, CDR1 is SGHDT, CDR2 YYEEEE. Deletions cut 3 bases from V and 8 bases from J, with 14 bases between. This CDR3 contains 13 residues. The CDR3 region is CASSSTGWGEAFF. The CDR3 DNA sequence: TGTGCCAGCAGCTCGACAGGATGGGGGGAAGCTTTCTTT.

This chain connects TRBV6-1 to TRBJ2-5; 8 bases agree with TRBD2. The CDR3 loop spans 19 amino acids. Germline V CDR1 and CDR2: MNHNS, SASEGT. Trimming cost V 4 bases and J 5 bases; bases outside gene matches: 21. DNA for the CDR3: TGTGCCAGCAGTGCGCATAAGAGGGCTAGCGGGTCCATCGGGGAGACCCAGTACTTC. Translating gives CASSAHKRASGSIGETQYF.

This rearrangement joins TRBV4-1 to TRBJ2-7; no reliable D call. The V and J ends lost 1 base and 12 bases respectively, with 16 bases between them. This CDR3 is 13 amino acids long. CDR1 and CDR2 (germline): MGHRA, YSYEKL. CDR3 loop: CASSQADRSRWYF. DNA of the CDR3: TGCGCCAGCAGCCAAGCAGACCGATCGAGGTGGTACTTC.

The V call is TRBV19, the J call TRBJ1-1, with 7 bases lining up with TRBD1. Germline assignment: CDR1 LNHDA and CDR2 SQIVND (reference sequence). The V gene end was trimmed by 11 bases and the J gene end by 5 bases; junction bases not matched to a gene: 14. This CDR3 region has 14 residues. CDR3 nucleotide sequence: TGTGCCCTCAGGGGGTCTTCCGGGGGAACTGAAGCTTTCTTT. Its translation: CALRGSSGGTEAFF.

V gene TRBV27 combines with J gene TRBJ1-3; D may be TRBD1 (6 bases). Germline V gene data show CDR1 as MNHEY and CDR2 as SMNVEV (reference sequence). V lost 2 bases to trimming and J lost 3 bases, with 14 bases between them. This CDR3 has 16 amino acids. This CDR3 is CASSLGRGTVGNTIYF. The CDR3 nucleotides are TGTGCCAGCAGTTTAGGCAGGGGAACGGTTGGAAACACCATATATTTT.

The chain combines TRBV23-1 with TRBJ1-2; D is unresolved. TRBV23-1 is labeled an ORF, and its function is uncertain. The CDR3 runs 15 residues. V lost 2 bases and J 1 base, leaving 11 bases between the germline ends. CDR3 sequence (DNA): TGCGCCAGCAGTCAAAGGTACAAGCGTAACTATGGCTACACCTTC. As protein: CASSQRYKRNYGYTF.

This chain uses TRBV19 with TRBJ1-4; D gene ambiguous. Trimming cost V 4 bases and J 0 bases, with 12 bases left between them. The V gene's germline CDR1 is LNHDA and CDR2 SQIVND (reference sequence). The CDR3 extends over 16 amino acids. CDR3 amino acids: CASSNRASATNEKLFF. In DNA, the CDR3 is TGTGCCAGTAGTAACAGAGCATCCGCAACTAATGAAAAACTGTTTTTT.

The table lists this clone with a few counts. The chain employs TRBV4-3 and TRBJ1-2, with D uncertain. The CDR3 covers 14 residues. CDR1 is LGHNA and CDR2 is YSLEER in the germline V gene. V dropped 4 bases and J dropped 1 base, with 10 bases sitting between them. The CDR3 here is CASSPQAINYGYTF. Written as DNA, the CDR3 is TGCGCCAGCAGCCCGCAAGCCATTAACTATGGCTACACCTTC.

The J gene is TRBJ2-7, the V gene TRBV6-1; 8 nucleotides match TRBD1. V was pared by 8 bases and J by 5 bases, with 17 bases of the junction left unmatched. The CDR3 runs to 16 residues. Germline assignment: CDR1 MNHNS and CDR2 SASEGT. For the CDR3, the DNA is TGTGCCAGCGTTGAAGGTCAGGGGGCGACATTCAACGAGCAGTACTTC. This sequence encodes CASVEGQGATFNEQYF.

The chain has TRBV24-1 and TRBJ1-2; D gene unclear. With 7 bases removed from V and 4 bases from J, the gap between germline ends came to 12 bases. There are 13 residues in the CDR3. Germline CDR1 reads KGHDR; CDR2 reads SFDVKD. The DNA of the CDR3 is TGTGCCACCAGAAGCTCAGGAGGCTATGGCTACACCTTC. Translated, it gives CATRSSGGYGYTF.

The chain employs TRBV7-9 and TRBJ1-5, with D unresolved. The CDR3 consists of 15 residues. Germline CDR1 and CDR2: SEHNR and FQNEAQ (reference sequence). V was trimmed by 5 bases and J by 3 bases, leaving 14 bases between them. CDR3 sequence (DNA): TGTGCCAGCAGCCCTATCGGGGAAGTCAATCAGCCCCAGCATTTT. This codes for CASSPIGEVNQPQHF.

The chain combines TRBV6-4 with TRBJ2-3, with TRBD1 matching over 7 bases. The CDR3 spans 16 residues. The trim removed 0 bases at V and 2 bases at J, leaving 5 bases unmatched. Germline loops: CDR1 MRHNA, CDR2 SNTAGT. DNA of the CDR3: TGTGCCAGCAGTGACTCGCCGGGACAGTTCACAGATACGCAGTATTTT. It is translated as CASSDSPGQFTDTQYF.